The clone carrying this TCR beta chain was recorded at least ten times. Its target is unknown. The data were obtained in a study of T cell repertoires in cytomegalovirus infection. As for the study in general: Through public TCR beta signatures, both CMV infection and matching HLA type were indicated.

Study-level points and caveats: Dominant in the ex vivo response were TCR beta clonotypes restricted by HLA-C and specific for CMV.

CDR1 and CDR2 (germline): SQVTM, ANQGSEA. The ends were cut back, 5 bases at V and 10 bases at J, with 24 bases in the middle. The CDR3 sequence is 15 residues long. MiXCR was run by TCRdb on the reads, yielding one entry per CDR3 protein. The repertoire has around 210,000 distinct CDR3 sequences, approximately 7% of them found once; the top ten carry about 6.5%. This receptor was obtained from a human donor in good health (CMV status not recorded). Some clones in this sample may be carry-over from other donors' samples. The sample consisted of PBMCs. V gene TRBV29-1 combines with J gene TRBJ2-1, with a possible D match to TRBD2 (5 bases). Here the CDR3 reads CSVPLGAGVGLEQFF. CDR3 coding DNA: TGCAGCGTTCCTTTGGGAGCCGGAGTTGGGTTGGAGCAGTTCTTC.